One and the same sample provided the 12 T cell receptor beta chains below, sequenced in a study of T cells after yellow fever vaccination. One entry per CDR3 protein results from TCRdb running MiXCR on the 5' RACE reads. The table records 250,000 to 300,000 distinct CDR3 sequences, 8.5% to 10% of them present only once. Material: CD4+ T cells sorted from PBMCs, obtained 5 days after the yellow fever booster vaccination. The receptors stem from a man between 18 and 35 years old who received the YFV17D yellow fever vaccine.

With regard to this clonotype: At one end, the junction sequence differs from germline, possibly due to a read error. The chain recombines TRBV7-2 with TRBJ1-2; D is unclear. Germline lookup yields CDR1 SGHTA and CDR2 FQGNSA. The CDR3 is 12 residues long. The CDR3 sequence is CAGSFSGEGYTF. The CDR3 coding sequence is TGTGCCGGCAGCTTTTCTGGGGAGGGCTACACCTTC. Using reference TRBV7-2 and TRBJ1-2 for the parts outside the CDR3, the full variable domain is GAGVSQSPSNKVTEKGKDVELRCDPISGHTALYWYRQSLGQGLEFLIYFQGNSAPDKSGLPSDRFSAERTGGSVSTLTIQRTQQEDSAVYLCAGSFSGEGYTFGSGTRLTVV.

This clonotype occurred a few times. This chain links TRBV5-1 with TRBJ1-6; D call uncertain. The CDR3 contains 14 residues. CDR1 and CDR2 from the germline V gene are SGHRS and YFSETQ. V was shortened by 0 bases and J by 9 bases, with 10 bases between the two germline ends. In nucleotides, the CDR3 is TGCGCCAGCAGCTTGGAGGGAGGAAGTTCACCCCTCCACTTT. It specifies CASSLEGGSSPLHF.

This clonotype came up many times. V gene TRBV15 combines with J gene TRBJ2-5; perhaps D is TRBD1 or TRBD2 (5 bases each). This CDR3 comprises 14 residues. Germline V gives CDR1 LNHNV, CDR2 YYDKDF (reference sequence). V gave up 11 bases and J gave up 1 base, with 17 bases separating them. The CDR3: CASSSLGVQETQYF. The CDR3 DNA reads TGTGCCTCTTCTTCCCTGGGGGTCCAAGAGACCCAGTACTTC.

This clonotype was seen at least ten times. The genes are TRBV20-1 and TRBJ1-2; 7 nucleotides agree with TRBD1. The length of the CDR3 is 11 residues. V was clipped by 3 bases and J by 10 bases; unmatched bases: 5. The germline V gene has CDR1 DFQATT and CDR2 SNEGSKA (reference sequence). The chain's CDR3 is CSASTGDDYTF. For the CDR3, the DNA is TGCAGTGCTAGTACAGGGGACGACTACACCTTC.

This clonotype was recorded a few times. At one boundary the junction diverges from the germline segment, which might be a read error. This chain links TRBV7-2 with TRBJ1-2; tentative D call: TRBD1 (5 bases). Looked up from germline, CDR1 is SGHTA and CDR2 is FQGNSA. The CDR3 is 14 amino acids. The CDR3 protein is CASSLQFRQGKPLF. CDR3 in DNA: TGTGCCAGCAGCTTACAATTCCGCCAGGGAAAACCCCTATTC.

This clonotype was seen more than once but under ten times. The gene calls are TRBV6-2 or TRBV6-3 and TRBJ2-3; D call uncertain. The germline V gene encodes CDR1 MNHEY and CDR2 SVGEGT. The CDR3 consists of 13 residues. V was shortened by 4 bases and J by 6 bases, with 11 bases between the two germline ends. Here the CDR3 DNA reads TGTGCCAGCAGTTTGCAACAGAGGGATACGCAGTATTTT. Protein product: CASSLQQRDTQYF.

This clonotype was detected only a few times. The chain is built from TRBV29-1 and TRBJ2-5; D possibly corresponds to TRBD1 (5 bases). The V gene's germline CDR1 is SQVTM and CDR2 ANQGSEA. V was clipped by 4 bases and J by 5 bases, with 14 bases between them. This CDR3 is built from 13 residues. This CDR3 reads CSVGQGLGETQYF. CDR3 in DNA: TGCAGCGTTGGCCAGGGATTGGGGGAGACCCAGTACTTC. The full variable domain, in which reference TRBV29-1 and TRBJ2-5 provide the parts outside the CDR3, is SAVISQKPSRDICQRGTSLTIQCQVDSQVTMMFWYRQQPGQSLTLIATANQGSEATYESGFVIDKFPISRPNLTFSTLTVSNMSPEDSSIYLCSVGQGLGETQYFGPGTRLLVL.

This clonotype was observed a handful of times. The rearrangement joins TRBV20-1 to TRBJ2-6; 7 bases align to TRBD2. Germline values: CDR1 DFQATT, CDR2 SNEGSKA (reference sequence). The V and J ends lost 4 bases and 0 bases, in that order; junction bases with no gene match: 6. This CDR3 has 16 residues. As DNA, the CDR3 is TGCAGTGCTACTGAGCGGGGCGTCTCTGGGGCCAACGTCCTGACTTTC. Translation gives CSATERGVSGANVLTF.

This clonotype was counted between two and nine times. The J gene is TRBJ2-3, the V gene TRBV20-1; a possible D gene is TRBD2 (6 bases). The CDR3 covers 13 residues. Germline V gene data show CDR1 as DFQATT and CDR2 as SNEGSKA (reference sequence). Between the trimmed V and J ends, which lost 6 bases and 0 bases, there was a span of 10 bases. The CDR3 DNA is TGCAGTGCGCGGGACGAGAGCACAGATACGCAGTATTTT. This codes for CSARDESTDTQYF.

This chain links TRBV20-1 with TRBJ1-1; no clear D. V shed 6 bases and J shed 5 bases, with 10 bases lying between them. The CDR3 is made up of 11 amino acids. Looked up from germline, CDR1 is DFQATT and CDR2 is SNEGSKA (reference sequence). CDR3 in DNA: TGCAGTGCCAGATCGGGTACTGAAGCTTTCTTT. Its protein product is CSARSGTEAFF.

This clonotype appeared a few times. The chain employs TRBV28 and TRBJ2-7, with no clear D. Germline V lookup: CDR1 MDHEN, CDR2 SYDVKM. The CDR3 sequence is 18 residues long. The V and J ends lost 5 bases and 1 base respectively, with 24 bases between them. CDR3: CASSQIPWTAEQSYEQYV. In DNA, the CDR3 is TGTGCCAGCAGTCAGATCCCTTGGACGGCGGAGCAATCCTACGAGCAGTACGTC.

This clonotype was picked up many times. This chain uses TRBV9 with TRBJ2-3; 13 bases are shared with TRBD2. This CDR3 is built from 15 residues. From germline, CDR1 is SGDLS and CDR2 YYNGEE. Trimming cost V 4 bases and J 5 bases; bases outside gene matches: 4. Here the CDR3 reads CASSTSGGAGDTQYF. In DNA, the CDR3 is TGTGCCAGCAGCACTAGCGGGGGGGCCGGAGATACGCAGTATTTT.